The sequence of this TCR beta chain was determined in a study of T cells in narcolepsy (dated by TCRdb to the late 2010s). For the wider study: The study enrolled patients with narcolepsy type 1 or type 2 (NT1, NT2) together with healthy control donors. The study sought autoreactive T cells targeting hypocretin neuron self-antigens (hypocretin, TRIB2) in narcolepsy patients, using TCR Vbeta sequencing to track clonotypes in blood and CSF.

For TCR Vbeta sequencing, memory CD4+ T cells were sorted ex vivo from the peripheral blood of narcolepsy patients and healthy controls. Study-level results and caveats: Autoreactive clonotypes were reported to be detected serially in the blood of the same patients and of different patients, but not in the blood of healthy controls. Certain blood memory CD4+ repertoires from patients and controls had no sequences that matched autoreactive T cell clones. HCRT-specific and TRIB2-specific autoreactive clonotypes were highlighted in plots that compared CD4+ T cell clonotypes in CSF versus blood from the same patient. Patients and controls had comparable numbers of sequenced blood memory CD4+ clonotypes, averaging about 40,000 and 33,000, respectively.

Libraries were built with the immunoSEQ multiplex PCR assay. The clones in this table, taken by TCRdb from immuneACCESS, are in-frame only. Not every clone is retained; where verified, under half of the shortfall comes from an unresolved V gene, and the cause of the rest is unknown. The sample table shows some 23,000 clones, and almost 85% are seen once. The ten largest account for approximately 1.2% of the sample. For this clone: No antigen is known for it. No much larger clonotype is one base removed from it; base qualities were not supplied.

The CDR3, from cysteine to phenylalanine, totals 19 residues. Only the CDR3 DNA stays, 57 bases, in frame from base 1. Per the germline V gene (reference sequence), LNHDA is the CDR1 and SQIVND is the CDR2. Trimming leaves V shorter by 6 bases and J shorter by 2 bases, with the junction holding 18 bases beyond the gene matches. Sequences were obtained from CD45RA- memory CD4+ T cells from PBMCs. The cell subset or site label for this specimen denotes: memory T cells sorted ex vivo from peripheral blood. The V and J segments used are TRBV19 and TRBJ2-1, with 8 middle bases fitting TRBD2. The TCR originated in a human donor with narcolepsy. DNA sequence: TGTGCCAGTAGCCCCTCGGGGGGGGTAGGGACTAGTCCCTACAATGAGCAGTTCTTC. This sequence encodes CASSPSGGVGTSPYNEQFF. Reference TRBV19 and TRBJ2-1 proteins supply the regions before and after the CDR3; the full variable domain is: DGGITQSPKYLFRKEGQNVTLSCEQNLNHDAMYWYRQDPGQGLRLIYYSQIVNDFQKGDIAEGYSVSREKKESFPLTVTSAQKNPTAFYLCASSPSGGVGTSPYNEQFFGPGTRLTVL.